This T cell receptor beta chain was captured by sequencing in a study of human T cells and chemical hapten exposure. The wider study: For sensitization, 2% DPC was applied to a roughly 2 cm by roughly 2 cm patch of upper inner arm skin.

This clonotype was counted many times. The time point is: pre-sensitization, week 0. Treatment in this sample: therapeutic diphenylcyclopropenone sensitization with weekly scalp DPC. Separate cDNA molecules received unique molecular identifiers, which the library attached to them. TCRdb reprocessed the RACE reads with MiXCR, giving one entry per CDR3 protein. The repertoire holds more than 50,000 distinct CDR3 sequences, with around 7% as singletons. Trimming removed 5 bases at V and 2 bases at J, with 11 bases between. This CDR3 region has 14 residues. Germline V CDR1 and CDR2: SGHTA, FQGNSA. The clonotype comes from a woman aged 25 to 39 with alopecia areata. Some clones in this sample may be carry-over from other donors' samples. This chain connects TRBV7-2 to TRBJ2-3; no firm D call. The sequenced sample was whole blood, obtained in connection with sensitization to the hapten diphenylcyclopropenone (DPC). The CDR3 sequence: CASSPRLLTDTQYF. CDR3 in DNA: TGTGCCAGCAGCCCGCGACTGCTCACAGATACGCAGTATTTT.